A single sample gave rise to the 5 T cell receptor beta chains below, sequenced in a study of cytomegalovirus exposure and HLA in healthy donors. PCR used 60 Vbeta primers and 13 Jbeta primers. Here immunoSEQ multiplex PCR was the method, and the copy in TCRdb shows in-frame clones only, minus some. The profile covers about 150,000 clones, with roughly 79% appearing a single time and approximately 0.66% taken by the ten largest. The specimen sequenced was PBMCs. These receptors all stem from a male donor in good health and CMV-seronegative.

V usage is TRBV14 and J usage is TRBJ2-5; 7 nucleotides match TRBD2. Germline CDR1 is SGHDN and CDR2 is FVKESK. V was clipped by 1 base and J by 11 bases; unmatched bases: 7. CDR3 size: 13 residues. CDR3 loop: CASSQGLGREQYF. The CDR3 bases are TGTGCCAGCAGCCAAGGCCTGGGGAGGGAGCAGTACTTC.

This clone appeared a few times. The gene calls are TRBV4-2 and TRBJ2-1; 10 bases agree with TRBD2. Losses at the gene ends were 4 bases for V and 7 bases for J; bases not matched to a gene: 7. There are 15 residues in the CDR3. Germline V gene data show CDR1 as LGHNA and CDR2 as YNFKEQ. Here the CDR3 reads CASSRLAGEGNEQFF. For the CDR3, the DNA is TGTGCCAGCAGCCGCCTAGCGGGAGAGGGGAATGAGCAGTTCTTC.

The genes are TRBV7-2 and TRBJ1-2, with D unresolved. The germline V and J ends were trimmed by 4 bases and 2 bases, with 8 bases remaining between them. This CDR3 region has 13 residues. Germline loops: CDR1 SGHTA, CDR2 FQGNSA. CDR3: CASSYTVNYGYTF. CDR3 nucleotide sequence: TGTGCCAGCAGCTACACAGTAAACTATGGCTACACCTTC.

In DNA form, the CDR3 reads TGTGCCAGCAGCCCAGGACTAGCGGGAGAGGTGGGGTTGACCGAGCAGTACTTC. Translation: CASSPGLAGEVGLTEQYF. This chain links TRBV7-6 with TRBJ2-7; 13 nucleotides match TRBD2. V trimming: 5 bases; J trimming: 6 bases; junction bases outside the gene matches: 16. The germline V gene has CDR1 SGHVS and CDR2 FNYEAQ. This CDR3 comprises 18 residues.

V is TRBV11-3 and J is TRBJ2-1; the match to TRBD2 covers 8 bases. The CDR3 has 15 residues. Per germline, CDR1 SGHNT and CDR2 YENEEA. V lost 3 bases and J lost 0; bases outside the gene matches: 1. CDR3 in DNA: TGTGCCAGCAGCTTTGGACTAGCCTCCTACAATGAGCAGTTCTTC. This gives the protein CASSFGLASYNEQFF.